This T cell receptor (beta chain) was recovered during a study of shared clonotypes between healthy human individuals. Overall study findings and caveats: Across a few donors, naive CD4 shared roughly 5.1%, naive CD8 around 3.5%, memory CD4 about 2.4%, memory CD8 under 0.5%.

Assay execution proceeded at the deep level. Researchers divided each subset's genomic DNA evenly across several immunoSEQ plates. Assay used: immunoSEQ multiplex PCR; TCRdb lists only in-frame clones, some missing. This sample has 600,000 to 750,000 clones, with approximately 79% found just once. The germline gives CDR1 LNHDA, CDR2 SQIVND (reference sequence). With 7 bases removed from V and 1 base from J, the gap between germline ends came to 14 bases. This CDR3 has 15 residues. Healthy adults negative for HIV, lacking recent acute infections or vaccinations, served as donors. As for this clone: Its antigen remains unidentified.

The sample was memory CD4+ T cells sorted from blood. As to subset: CD45RA-negative fraction. The TCR was taken from a woman between 25 and 40 years old in good health. V and J are TRBV19 and TRBJ2-1; D not resolved. CDR3 residues: CASTPTVRSYNEQFF. The CDR3 DNA reads as TGTGCCAGTACTCCGACGGTCAGGTCCTACAATGAGCAGTTCTTC.